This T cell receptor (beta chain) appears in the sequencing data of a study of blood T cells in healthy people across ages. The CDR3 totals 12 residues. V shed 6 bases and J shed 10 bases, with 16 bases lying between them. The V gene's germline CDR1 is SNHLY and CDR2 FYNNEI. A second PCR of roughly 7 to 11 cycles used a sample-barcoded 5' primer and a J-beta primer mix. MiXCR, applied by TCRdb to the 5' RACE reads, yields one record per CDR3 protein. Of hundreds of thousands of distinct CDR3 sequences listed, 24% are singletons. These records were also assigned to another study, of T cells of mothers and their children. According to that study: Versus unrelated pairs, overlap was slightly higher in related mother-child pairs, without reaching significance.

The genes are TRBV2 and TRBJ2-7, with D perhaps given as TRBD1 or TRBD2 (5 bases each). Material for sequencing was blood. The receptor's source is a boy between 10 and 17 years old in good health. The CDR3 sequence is CASSFEGPSQYF. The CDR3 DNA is TGTGCCAGCAGCTTTGAGGGACCGTCTCAGTACTTC.